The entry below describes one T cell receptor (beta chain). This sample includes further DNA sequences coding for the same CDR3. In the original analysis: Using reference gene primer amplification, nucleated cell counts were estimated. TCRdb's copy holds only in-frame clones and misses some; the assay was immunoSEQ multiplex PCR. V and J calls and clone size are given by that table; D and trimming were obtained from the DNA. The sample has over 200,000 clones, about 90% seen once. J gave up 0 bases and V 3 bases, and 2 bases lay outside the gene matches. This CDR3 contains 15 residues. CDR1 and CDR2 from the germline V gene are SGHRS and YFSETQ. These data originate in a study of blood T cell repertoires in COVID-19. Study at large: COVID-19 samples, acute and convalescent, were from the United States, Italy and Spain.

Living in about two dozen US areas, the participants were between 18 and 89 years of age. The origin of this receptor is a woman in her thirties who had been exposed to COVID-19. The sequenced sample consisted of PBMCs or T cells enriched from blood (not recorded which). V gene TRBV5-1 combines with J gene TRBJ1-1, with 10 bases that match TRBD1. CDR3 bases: TGCGCCAGCAGCTGGGACAGGGGAATGAACACTGAAGCTTTCTTT. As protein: CASSWDRGMNTEAFF.